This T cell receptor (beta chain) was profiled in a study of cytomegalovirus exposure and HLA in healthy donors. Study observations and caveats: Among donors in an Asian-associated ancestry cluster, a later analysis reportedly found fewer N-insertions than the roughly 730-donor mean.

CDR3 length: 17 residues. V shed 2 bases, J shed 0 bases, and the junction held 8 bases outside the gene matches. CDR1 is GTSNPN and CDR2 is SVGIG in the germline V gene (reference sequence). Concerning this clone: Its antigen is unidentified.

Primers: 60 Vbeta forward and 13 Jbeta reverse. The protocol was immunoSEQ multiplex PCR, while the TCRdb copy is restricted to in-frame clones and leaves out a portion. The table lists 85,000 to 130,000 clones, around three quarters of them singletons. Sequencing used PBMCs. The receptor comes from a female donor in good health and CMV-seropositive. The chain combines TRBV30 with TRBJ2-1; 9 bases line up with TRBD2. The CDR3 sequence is CAWSLGSGGFSYNEQFF. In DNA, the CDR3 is TGTGCCTGGAGTTTGGGTAGCGGGGGTTTCTCCTACAATGAGCAGTTCTTC.